The 9 T cell receptor beta chains reported below all come from one sample, sequenced in a study of monozygotic twins with inflammatory bowel disease. TCRdb reprocessed the 5' RACE reads and reports one entry per CDR3 protein, with no DNA. The repertoire shows fewer than 550,000 distinct CDR3 sequences; the top ten hold about 2.2%. Sequenced sample: blood. These receptors were taken from a human donor with ulcerative colitis or Crohn's disease, or a healthy co-twin of an affected twin (not recorded which).

V usage is TRBV7-9 and J usage is TRBJ2-7; with no DNA, the TCRdb D assignment of TRBD2 cannot be verified. Per germline, CDR1 SEHNR and CDR2 FQNEAQ (reference sequence). This CDR3 comprises 14 residues. The CDR3: CASSLGSGDYEQYF. Full variable domain (outside the CDR3, taken from reference TRBV7-9 and TRBJ2-7): DTGVSQNPRHKITKRGQNVTFRCDPISEHNRLYWYRQTLGQGPEFLTYFQNEAQLEKSRLLSDRFSAERPKGSFSTLEIQRTEQGDSAMYLCASSLGSGDYEQYFGPGTRLTVT.

The chain uses TRBV5-1 and TRBJ2-7. From germline, CDR1 is SGHRS and CDR2 YFSETQ. This CDR3 has 14 amino acids. CDR3 loop: CASSLESGVGEQYF.

The genes are TRBV7-9 and TRBJ2-1; TCRdb gives TRBD2 as the D gene, but with no DNA this cannot be confirmed. Germline V gives CDR1 SEHNR, CDR2 FQNEAQ (reference sequence). The CDR3 has 14 residues. The CDR3 here is CASSLTRGSNEQFF.

The V and J genes are TRBV5-1 and TRBJ2-5. The length of the CDR3 is 14 residues. Looked up from germline, CDR1 is SGHRS and CDR2 is YFSETQ. CDR3 sequence reads: CASSLGTPEETQYF.

This chain joins TRBV4-2 and TRBJ1-6; the D call from TCRdb, TRBD1, cannot be confirmed without DNA. Per germline, CDR1 LGHNA and CDR2 YNFKEQ. The CDR3 is made up of 14 amino acids. The CDR3 spells CASRRGGLDSPLHF.

This chain links TRBV9 with TRBJ2-5. This CDR3 region has 14 residues. Germline V gene sequence: CDR1 SGDLS, CDR2 YYNGEE. The CDR3 spells CASSVGGLYETQYF.

The rearrangement links TRBV4-1 to TRBJ1-2; with no DNA, the TCRdb D assignment of TRBD1 cannot be verified. The germline CDR1 and CDR2 sequences are MGHRA and YSYEKL. This CDR3 has 16 amino acids. The CDR3 protein is CASSQDGRGGNYGYTF.

The rearrangement links TRBV27 to TRBJ2-1; TCRdb indicates TRBD2, and absent DNA this call remains unverified. The germline CDR1 and CDR2 sequences are MNHEY and SMNVEV (reference sequence). CDR3 length equals 13 residues. The CDR3 here is CASRSGSIDEQFF.

The chain joins TRBV27 to TRBJ1-1; with no DNA, the TCRdb D assignment of TRBD1 cannot be verified. CDR1 and CDR2 from the germline V gene are MNHEY and SMNVEV (reference sequence). This CDR3 has 15 amino acids. The CDR3 sequence is CASPLGQGLDTEAFF.